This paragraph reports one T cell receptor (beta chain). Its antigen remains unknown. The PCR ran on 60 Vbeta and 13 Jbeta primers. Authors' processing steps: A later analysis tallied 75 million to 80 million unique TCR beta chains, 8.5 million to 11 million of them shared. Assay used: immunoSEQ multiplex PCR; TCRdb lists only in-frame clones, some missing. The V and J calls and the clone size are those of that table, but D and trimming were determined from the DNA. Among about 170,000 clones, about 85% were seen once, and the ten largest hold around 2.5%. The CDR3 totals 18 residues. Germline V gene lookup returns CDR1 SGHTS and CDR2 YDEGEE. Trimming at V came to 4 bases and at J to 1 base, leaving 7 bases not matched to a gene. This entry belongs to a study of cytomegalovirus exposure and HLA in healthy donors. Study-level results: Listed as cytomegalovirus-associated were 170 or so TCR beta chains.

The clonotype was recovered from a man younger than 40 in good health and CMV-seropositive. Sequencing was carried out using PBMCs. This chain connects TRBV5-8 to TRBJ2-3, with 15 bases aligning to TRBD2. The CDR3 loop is CASSVGLAGGLGTDTQYF. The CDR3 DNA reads TGTGCCAGCAGCGTGGGACTAGCGGGAGGCTTGGGCACAGATACGCAGTATTTT. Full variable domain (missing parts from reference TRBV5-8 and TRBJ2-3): EAGVTQSPTHLIKTRGQQATLRCSPISGHTSVYWYQQALGLGLQFLLWYDEGEERNRGNFPPRFSGRQFPNYSSELNVNALELEDSALYLCASSVGLAGGLGTDTQYFGPGTRLTVL.